This entry is about one TCR beta chain. Antigen: not known. The CDR3 is made up of 17 amino acids. Germline loops: CDR1 MDHEN, CDR2 SYDVKM. The J segment lost 2 bases and the V segment lost 0 bases, leaving 3 bases of the junction unmatched. The data stem from a study of CD8+ T cells in alopecia areata. Notes on the study in general: Affected lesional scalp, above all in alopecia totalis/universalis, was more clonal than normal scalp. Resident alphabeta T-cell populations of normal skin are likewise subject to sequencing in scalp samples.

Following RNA extraction, reverse transcription yielded cDNA that acted as the sequencing template. The table came from immunoSEQ multiplex PCR; TCRdb's copy has only in-frame clones and leaves some out. This table holds 150,000 to 200,000 clones, 45% to 60% found once. This sequence originates from a human donor in good health. The chain joins TRBV28 to TRBJ2-6; 8 nucleotides match TRBD1. Sample: CD4+ T cells sorted from blood. CDR3 region: CASSLWGRGPGANVLTF. The DNA of the CDR3 is TGTGCCAGCAGTTTATGGGGCAGGGGGCCTGGGGCCAACGTCCTGACTTTC.